This TCR beta chain is drawn from a study of blood T cell repertoires in COVID-19. The data were produced by immunoSEQ multiplex PCR, yet TCRdb's version contains in-frame clones alone and is incomplete. The sample has tens of thousands of clones, approximately 88% seen once. After removal of 3 bases from V and 10 bases from J, the junction contained 7 bases not matched to a gene. The CDR3 has 14 amino acids. Germline CDR1 and CDR2: KGHSH and LQKENI. This receptor was obtained from a man aged 60 to 69 with acute or convalescent COVID-19. Material for sequencing was peripheral blood. V gene TRBV18 combines with J gene TRBJ2-1, with 9 bases that match TRBD2. CDR3 sequence: CASSPPGLAREQFF. The CDR3 DNA reads TGTGCCAGCTCACCGCCGGGACTAGCCAGGGAGCAGTTCTTC.